This T cell receptor (beta chain) comes out of a study of breast tumors, draining lymph nodes, adjacent tissues. Samples came from axillary lymph nodes draining the breast cancer. Of note for this clonotype: The antigen remains unidentified.

In TCRdb, the multiplex PCR reads were re-called with MiXCR into one record per CDR3 protein. The sample records 200,000 to 300,000 distinct CDR3 sequences, about 33% being singletons. Trimming pared 6 bases from V and 2 bases from J, leaving 14 bases between. Germline-derived CDR1 and CDR2 are SQVTM and ANQGSEA. The length of the CDR3 is 15 residues. Study-wide results and caveats: Findings are consistent with lymph node origin and intratumoral expansion of most tumor T cells. That most tumor T cells come from lymph nodes remained unproven. Compared with basal-like, luminal-like tumors shared significantly more repertoire with nontumor tissue. Tumors had less TCR diversity than lymph nodes, more than nontumor tissue.

This sequence was found in a female donor with breast cancer. Some clones in this sample may be carry-over from other donors' samples. Material for sequencing was axillary lymph node tissue. The chain couples TRBV29-1 to TRBJ2-6; perhaps TRBD1 as D (5 bases). Written as DNA, the CDR3 is TGCAGCGTATCTGTGCAGGGCCCTGGGGCCAACGTCCTGACTTTC. Translated, it gives CSVSVQGPGANVLTF.